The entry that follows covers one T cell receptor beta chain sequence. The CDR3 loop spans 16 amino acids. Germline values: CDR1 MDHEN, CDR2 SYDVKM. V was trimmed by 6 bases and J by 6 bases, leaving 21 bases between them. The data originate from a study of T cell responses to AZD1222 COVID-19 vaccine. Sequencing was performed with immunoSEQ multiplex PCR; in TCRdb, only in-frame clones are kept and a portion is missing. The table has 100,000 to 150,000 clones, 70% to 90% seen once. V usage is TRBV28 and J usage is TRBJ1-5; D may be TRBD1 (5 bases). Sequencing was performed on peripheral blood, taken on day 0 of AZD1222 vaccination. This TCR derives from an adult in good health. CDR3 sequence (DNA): TGTGCCAGCAGCTCTCTCCTCTTCGGTGGGGGTCAGCCCCAGCATTTT. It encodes CASSSLLFGGGQPQHF.